This entry concerns a single TCR beta chain. TCR beta CDR3 region amplification was performed from RNA transcripts. The primer set for the first-round RT-PCR of the TCR CDR3 was HTBI. TCRdb re-derived calls from the multiplex PCR reads in MiXCR, one entry per CDR3 protein. The profile shows hundreds of thousands of distinct CDR3 sequences, roughly 37% of them singletons. The CDR3 covers 16 residues. Unmatched junction bases numbered 4, after V lost 5 bases and J lost 0 bases. CDR1 and CDR2 (germline): SGHTA, FQGNSA. These data originate in a study of T cells in Graves' hyperthyroidism and ophthalmopathy.

Source material: blood. The chain employs TRBV7-2 and TRBJ2-2, with 9 nucleotides matching TRBD2. This sequence was found in a man between 18 and 29 years old with Graves' hyperthyroidism. The CDR3 here is CASSQASGANTGELFF. CDR3 coding DNA: TGTGCCAGCAGCCAGGCTAGCGGGGCGAACACCGGGGAGCTGTTTTTT.